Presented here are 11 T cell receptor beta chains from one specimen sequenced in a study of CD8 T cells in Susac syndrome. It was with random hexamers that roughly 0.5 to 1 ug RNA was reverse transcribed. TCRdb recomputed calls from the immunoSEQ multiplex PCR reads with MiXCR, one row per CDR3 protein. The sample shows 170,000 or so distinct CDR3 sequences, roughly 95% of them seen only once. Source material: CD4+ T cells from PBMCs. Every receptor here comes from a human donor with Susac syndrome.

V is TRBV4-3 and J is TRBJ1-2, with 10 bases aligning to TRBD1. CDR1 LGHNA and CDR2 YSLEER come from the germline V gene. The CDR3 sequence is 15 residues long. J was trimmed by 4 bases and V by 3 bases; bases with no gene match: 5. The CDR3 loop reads CASSHRTGGPYGYTF. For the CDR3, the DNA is TGCGCCAGCAGCCATCGGACAGGGGGACCCTATGGCTACACCTTC.

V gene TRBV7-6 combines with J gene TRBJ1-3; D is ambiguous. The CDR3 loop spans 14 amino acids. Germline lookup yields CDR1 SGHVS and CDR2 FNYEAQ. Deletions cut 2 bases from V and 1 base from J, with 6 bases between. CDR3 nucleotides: TGTGCCAGCAGCTTAATGTTTTCTGGAAACACCATATATTTT. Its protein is CASSLMFSGNTIYF.

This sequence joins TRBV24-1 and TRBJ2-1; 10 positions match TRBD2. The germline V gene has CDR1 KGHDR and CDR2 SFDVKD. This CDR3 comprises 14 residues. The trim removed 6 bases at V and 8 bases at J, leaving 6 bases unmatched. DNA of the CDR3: TGTGCCACCAGTATTTCTAGCGGGAGCTATGAGCAGTTCTTC. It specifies CATSISSGSYEQFF.

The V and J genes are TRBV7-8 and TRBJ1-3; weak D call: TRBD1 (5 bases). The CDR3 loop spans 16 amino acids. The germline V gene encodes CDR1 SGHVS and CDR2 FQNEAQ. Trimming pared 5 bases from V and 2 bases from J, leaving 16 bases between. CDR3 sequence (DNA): TGTGCCAGCAGCCGGAAACTGGACATTACTGGAAACACCATATATTTT. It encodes CASSRKLDITGNTIYF.

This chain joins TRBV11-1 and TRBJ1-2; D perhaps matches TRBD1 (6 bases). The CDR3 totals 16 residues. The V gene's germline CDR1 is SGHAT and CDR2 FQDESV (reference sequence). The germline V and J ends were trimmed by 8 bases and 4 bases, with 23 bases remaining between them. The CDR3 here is CASGSRGTFGSYGYTF. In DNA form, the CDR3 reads TGTGCCAGCGGCTCGAGGGGGACTTTCGGGTCCTATGGCTACACCTTC.

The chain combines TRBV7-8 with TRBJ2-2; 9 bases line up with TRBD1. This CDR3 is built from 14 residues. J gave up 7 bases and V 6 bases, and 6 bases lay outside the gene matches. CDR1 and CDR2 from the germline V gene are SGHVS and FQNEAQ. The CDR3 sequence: CASRNRGLGGELFF. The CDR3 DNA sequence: TGTGCCAGCAGGAACAGGGGGCTCGGCGGGGAGCTGTTTTTT.

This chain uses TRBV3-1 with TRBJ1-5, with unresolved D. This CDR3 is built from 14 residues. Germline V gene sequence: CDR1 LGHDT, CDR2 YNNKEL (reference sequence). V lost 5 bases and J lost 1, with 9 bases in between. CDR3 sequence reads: CASSSYLSNQPQHF. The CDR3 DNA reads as TGTGCCAGCAGCTCATACCTCAGCAATCAGCCCCAGCATTTT.

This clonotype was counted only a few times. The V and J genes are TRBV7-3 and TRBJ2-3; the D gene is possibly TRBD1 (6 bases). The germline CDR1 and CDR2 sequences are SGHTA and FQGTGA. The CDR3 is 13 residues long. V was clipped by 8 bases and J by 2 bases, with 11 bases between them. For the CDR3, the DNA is TGTGCCAGCTCGGGACAAAACACAGATACGCAGTATTTT. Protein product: CASSGQNTDTQYF.

CDR3 coding DNA: TGTGCCAGCAGTGGCAGCGGAGCGGGGGTCTACAATGAGCAGTTCTTC. Its translation: CASSGSGAGVYNEQFF. The rearrangement links TRBV25-1 to TRBJ2-1, with 8 bases aligning to TRBD2. CDR1 is MGHDK and CDR2 is SYGVNS in the germline V gene. This CDR3 region has 16 residues. J was trimmed by 3 bases and V by 4 bases; bases with no gene match: 8.

The CDR3, as DNA: TGTGCCACCAGCAGAGATCCTGTGAGCTCTGGAAACACCATATATTTT. Residues: CATSRDPVSSGNTIYF. The gene calls are TRBV15 and TRBJ1-3; D gene uncertain. V lost 0 bases, J lost 0 bases, and 9 bases lay in between. CDR1 and CDR2 (germline): LNHNV, YYDKDF (reference sequence). There are 16 residues in the CDR3.

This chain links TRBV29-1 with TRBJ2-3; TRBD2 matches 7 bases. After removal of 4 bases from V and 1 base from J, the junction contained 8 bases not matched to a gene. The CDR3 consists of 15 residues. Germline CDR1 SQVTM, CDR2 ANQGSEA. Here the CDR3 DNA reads TGCAGCGTTGCCAGAGCGGGGCCCCGCACAGATACGCAGTATTTT. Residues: CSVARAGPRTDTQYF.